This T cell receptor beta chain was sequenced during a study of blood T cell repertoires in COVID-19. Repertoires were generated with immunoSEQ multiplex PCR, while TCRdb's copy carries only in-frame clones and drops some. The sample has 250,000 or so clones, 80% to 90% seen once. The CDR3 runs to 15 residues. CDR1 and CDR2 from the germline V gene are MDHEN and SYDVKM. After removal of 5 bases from V and 5 bases from J, the junction contained 4 bases not matched to a gene. The rearrangement links TRBV28 to TRBJ2-3, with 13 bases fitting TRBD2. The source material was PBMCs or T cells enriched from blood (not recorded which). This TCR came from a woman aged 50 to 60 who had recovered from COVID-19. The CDR3, as DNA: TGTGCCAGCAGTCGACTAGCGGGAGGATTAGATACGCAGTATTTT. It translates to CASSRLAGGLDTQYF.